The rows below give T cell receptor beta chains drawn from one sample of a study of cytomegalovirus exposure and HLA in healthy donors. Libraries were prepared by immunoSEQ multiplex PCR; TCRdb keeps only in-frame clonotypes and omits some of them. The sample gives approximately 130,000 clones, 60% to 85% of which show up once; 2.9% is in the top ten. Sequenced material: PBMCs. The receptor source for this set is a woman between 35 and 50 years old in good health and CMV-seropositive. Each CDR3 is given with its conserved first and last residue.

v_gene,CDR3aa
TRBV7-2,CASSLTGSFFDEQYF
TRBV12-2,CASRHRGEDGYTF
TRBV2,CASSPLGQGPEKLFF
TRBV7-2,CASSLSGPGVFF
TRBV10-3,CAISVQSLYGYTF
TRBV4-1,CASSQDGYGYTF
TRBV7-6,CASSDSSPGQFQETQYF
TRBV30,CAWSLLGPEAFF
TRBV30,CAWNTNTEAFF
TRBV29-1,CSVSAMTGRSYGYTF
TRBV7-2,CASSLGQILGYGYTF
TRBV30,CAWSVRGGASYNEQFF
TRBV7-2,CASSFYRDAGNTIYF
TRBV7-2,CASSLGQGEDGYTF
TRBV25-1,CASSPQRKRGTDTQYF
TRBV6-5,CASSYSDSPPYEQYF
TRBV7-3,CASSSTGGLDTQYF
TRBV29-1,CSVHSDLMNTEAFF
TRBV6-6,CASSQDSSSGNTIYF
TRBV14,CASSRGLTGELFF
TRBV27,CASSPGTAPREQYF
TRBV27,CASSLAGAYNEQFF
TRBV30,CAWKGGYEQYF
TRBV6-4,CASSAAHGTGGLGYTF
TRBV29-1,CSVDRSLNNEQFF